One sample yielded the 32 T cell receptor beta chains listed below, sequenced in a study of T cells in Graves' hyperthyroidism and ophthalmopathy. There were TCR beta CDR3 regions amplified from RNA transcripts. Primed by the HTBI set, a first-round RT-PCR was run on the TCR CDR3. TCRdb ran MiXCR on the multiplex PCR reads and lists one entry per CDR3 protein. The repertoire holds roughly 710,000 distinct CDR3 sequences, with approximately 40% as singletons. Sequences were obtained from blood. All receptors derive from a woman aged 35 to 49 with Graves' hyperthyroidism.

The chain recombines TRBV4-3 with TRBJ1-6; tentative D call: TRBD1 (6 bases). The CDR3 totals 15 residues. Germline CDR1 LGHNA, CDR2 YSLEER. The V gene lost 0 bases and the J gene lost 10 bases, with 13 bases spanning the gap. CDR3 loop: CASSQEGGFGSPLHF. The CDR3 DNA follows: TGCGCCAGCAGCCAAGAAGGGGGTTTCGGGTCACCCCTCCACTTT.

This clonotype was counted only a few times. Written as DNA, the CDR3 is TGTGCCAGCAGAACCCGGGACAGACGCCAAGAGACCCAGTACTTC. Encoded protein: CASRTRDRRQETQYF. The chain employs TRBV6-5 and TRBJ2-5, with 7 positions matching TRBD1. The CDR3 has 15 amino acids. The V gene end was trimmed by 6 bases and the J gene end by 1 base; junction bases not matched to a gene: 8. The germline V gene has CDR1 MNHEY and CDR2 SVGAGI.

The chain combines TRBV7-8 with TRBJ2-6; 8 nucleotides line up with TRBD2. CDR3 length equals 17 residues. J lost 3 bases, V lost 4 bases, and 8 bases had no gene match. Germline CDR1 SGHVS, CDR2 FQNEAQ. This chain's CDR3 is CASSSIGGRSGANVLTF. The CDR3 DNA reads as TGTGCCAGCAGCTCGATAGGCGGGAGGAGTGGGGCCAACGTCCTGACTTTC. The complete variable domain, with remaining parts taken from reference TRBV7-8 and TRBJ2-6, reads GAGVSQSPRYKVAKRGQDVALRCDPISGHVSLFWYQQALGQGPEFLTYFQNEAQLDKSGLPSDRFFAERPEGSVSTLKIQRTQQEDSAVYLCASSSIGGRSGANVLTFGAGSRLTVL.

The chain carries TRBV6-5 and TRBJ1-5; D call uncertain. The germline CDR1 and CDR2 sequences are MNHEY and SVGAGI. Trimming pared 0 bases from V and 9 bases from J, leaving 18 bases between. The CDR3 has 16 amino acids. The CDR3 sequence: CASSYSNVGLRGPQHF. For the CDR3, the DNA is TGTGCCAGCAGTTACTCGAATGTAGGGCTACGAGGGCCCCAGCATTTT.

Only a few counts were recorded for this clonotype. In DNA, the CDR3 is TGTGCCAGCAGTTACAGGGGGATTTCAAACTATGGCTACACCTTC. Translated, it gives CASSYRGISNYGYTF. The chain combines TRBV6-5 with TRBJ1-2, with TRBD1 as a possible D gene (6 bases). The ends were cut back, 2 bases at V and 2 bases at J, with 12 bases in the middle. This CDR3 is 15 amino acids long. Germline CDR1 and CDR2: MNHEY and SVGAGI.

There are many counts of this clonotype. Here the CDR3 reads CASSGGPGNTEAFF. CDR3 DNA sequence: TGTGCCAGCAGCGGGGGGCCGGGGAACACTGAAGCTTTCTTT. This chain links TRBV2 with TRBJ1-1; perhaps TRBD1 as D (6 bases). CDR1 SNHLY and CDR2 FYNNEI come from the germline V gene. The length of the CDR3 is 14 residues. The ends were cut back, 6 bases at V and 1 base at J, with 12 bases in the middle.

This clonotype came up many times. The chain recombines TRBV7-9 with TRBJ1-1; 7 positions agree with TRBD1. V trimming: 5 bases; J trimming: 7 bases; junction bases outside the gene matches: 4. The CDR3 has 12 residues. CDR1 SEHNR and CDR2 FQNEAQ come from the germline V gene (reference sequence). The CDR3 nucleotides are TGTGCCAGCAGCGGACAGGTTCTTGAAGCTTTCTTT. It specifies CASSGQVLEAFF.

This clonotype was observed at least ten times. The chain employs TRBV5-8 and TRBJ2-5; no reliable D call. The CDR3 spans 13 residues. The germline CDR1 and CDR2 sequences are SGHTS and YDEGEE. V lost 3 bases, J lost 5 bases, and 11 bases lay in between. The chain's CDR3 is CASSSLVGETQYF. Here the CDR3 DNA reads TGTGCCAGCAGCTCCTTGGTAGGGGAGACCCAGTACTTC.

This clonotype has only a few counts. The chain combines TRBV3-1 with TRBJ1-2, with TRBD1 as a possible D gene (6 bases). The V and J ends lost 8 bases and 5 bases respectively, with 21 bases between them. From germline, CDR1 is LGHDT and CDR2 YNNKEL (reference sequence). This CDR3 comprises 15 residues. CDR3 nucleotides: TGTGCCAGCTCCCTCGGGGGCCATCGACCGTATGGCTACACCTTC. Translation gives CASSLGGHRPYGYTF.

This clonotype was counted many times. The V and J genes are TRBV7-9 and TRBJ1-4; D may be TRBD1 (5 bases). Per germline, CDR1 SEHNR and CDR2 FQNEAQ (reference sequence). The CDR3 is 15 residues long. The V and J ends lost 5 bases and 3 bases respectively, with 13 bases between them. The chain's CDR3 is CASSPWDGSNEKLFF. CDR3 DNA: TGTGCCAGCAGCCCCTGGGACGGTTCTAATGAAAAACTGTTTTTT.

This clonotype was counted at least ten times. The chain is built from TRBV7-3 and TRBJ1-2, with 10 nucleotides matching TRBD1. The germline V gene encodes CDR1 SGHTA and CDR2 FQGTGA. This CDR3 region has 15 residues. V lost 4 bases to trimming and J lost 5 bases; unmatched junction nucleotides: 7. The CDR3 region has the DNA TGTGCCAGCAGCTCGACAGGGGGCGAGGGGTATGGCTACACCTTC. Translating gives CASSSTGGEGYGYTF.

This clonotype was counted ten times or more. V and J are TRBV10-3 and TRBJ2-2; 8 positions agree with TRBD2. The trim removed 0 bases at V and 6 bases at J, leaving 9 bases unmatched. This CDR3 has 17 residues. The germline gives CDR1 ENHRY, CDR2 SYGVKD. Written as DNA, the CDR3 is TGTGCCATCAGTGAGTCGGGAGCGGGAGTATCCCCCGGGGAGCTGTTTTTT. It codes for CAISESGAGVSPGELFF.

For this clonotype: Sequence at one end of the junction differs from germline and may be a read error. The gene calls are TRBV7-2 and TRBJ2-7; TRBD1 aligns across 7 bases. CDR3 length: 15 amino acids. Germline V gene data show CDR1 as SGHTA and CDR2 as FQGNSA. The CDR3 coding sequence is TGTGCCAGCAGCGATACTACACAGGGGTGGTTAGTTCAGGACTTC. It codes for CASSDTTQGWLVQDF.

This clonotype was counted between two and nine times. One junction end does not reproduce the germline sequence, and a read error may be involved. This chain links TRBV10-3 with TRBJ1-4; TRBD1 matches at 11 bases. The V gene's germline CDR1 is ENHRY and CDR2 SYGVKD. The CDR3 covers 17 residues. CDR3 nucleotides: TGTGCCAGCAGTTACCTTCGAAGAGGACAGGGGGCCGCATCACTGTTTTTT. It specifies CASSYLRRGQGAASLFF.

As to this clonotype: Just one base apart from a much larger clone, this may be a read error. The chain employs TRBV9 and TRBJ1-6; 10 nucleotides match TRBD1. The CDR3 extends over 15 amino acids. The germline gives CDR1 SGDLS, CDR2 YYNGEE. Here the CDR3 reads CANSVEGTGDSPLHF. In nucleotides, the CDR3 is TGTGCCAACAGCGTAGAGGGGACAGGGGATTCACCCCTCCACTTT.

This clonotype was picked up many times. The chain uses TRBV5-1 and TRBJ1-6; D gene ambiguous. Germline CDR1 SGHRS, CDR2 YFSETQ. The CDR3 runs 14 residues. V gave up 3 bases and J gave up 6 bases, with 10 bases separating them. In nucleotides, the CDR3 is TGCGCCAGCAGCTCCCTTCTCTCTAATTCACCCCTCCACTTT. This sequence encodes CASSSLLSNSPLHF.

CDR3 nucleotide sequence: TGTGCCAGCAGTCCAGTTGGGCGCACAGATACGCAGTATTTT. Translation gives CASSPVGRTDTQYF. The chain employs TRBV2 and TRBJ2-3; D is ambiguous. Germline V gene data show CDR1 as SNHLY and CDR2 as FYNNEI. Trimming shortened V by 5 bases and J by 1 base, and 10 bases separated the two germline ends. This CDR3 spans 14 amino acids.

The chain employs TRBV7-9 and TRBJ1-1, with a weak D call TRBD1 (5 bases). Germline assignment: CDR1 SEHNR and CDR2 FQNEAQ (reference sequence). The V end lost 6 bases, the J end lost 5 bases, and 16 bases lay between the germline ends. The CDR3 is made up of 14 amino acids. CDR3 DNA: TGTGCCAGCAGTTACCCCGGTCGGGGGACTGAAGCTTTCTTT. Amino acid sequence: CASSYPGRGTEAFF.

This clonotype was seen at least ten times. This chain links TRBV7-2 with TRBJ1-6; the D gene is possibly TRBD1 (6 bases). Germline loops: CDR1 SGHTA, CDR2 FQGNSA. This CDR3 has 17 residues. V lost 0 bases and J 8 bases, leaving 17 bases between the germline ends. This chain's CDR3 is CASSLAEWRGLYSPLHF. Written as DNA, the CDR3 is TGTGCCAGCAGCTTAGCCGAGTGGAGGGGGTTATATTCACCCCTCCACTTT.

This clonotype occurred many times. The chain links TRBV7-9 to TRBJ1-2; D is uncertain. Germline-derived CDR1 and CDR2 are SEHNR and FQNEAQ (reference sequence). The CDR3 runs to 14 residues. Trimming removed 5 bases from V and 3 bases from J, with 13 bases in between. The CDR3 coding sequence is TGTGCCAGCAGCCGAGGGTCCGAAGACTATGGCTACACCTTC. It is translated as CASSRGSEDYGYTF. Together with reference TRBV7-9 and TRBJ1-2, the CDR3 gives the full variable domain: DTGVSQNPRHKITKRGQNVTFRCDPISEHNRLYWYRQTLGQGPEFLTYFQNEAQLEKSRLLSDRFSAERPKGSFSTLEIQRTEQGDSAMYLCASSRGSEDYGYTFGSGTRLTVV.

This clonotype has more than one count but fewer than ten. V and J are TRBV19 and TRBJ2-2, with 7 bases lining up with TRBD1. The CDR3 totals 16 residues. In germline, CDR1 is LNHDA, CDR2 SQIVND (reference sequence). V lost 9 bases and J lost 1; bases outside the gene matches: 11. The CDR3 region has the DNA TGTGCCAGCCGGCTCCCGGGACAGCTGAACACCGGGGAGCTGTTTTTT. Its protein product is CASRLPGQLNTGELFF. Full variable domain (rest looked up from reference TRBV19 and TRBJ2-2): DGGITQSPKYLFRKEGQNVTLSCEQNLNHDAMYWYRQDPGQGLRLIYYSQIVNDFQKGDIAEGYSVSREKKESFPLTVTSAQKNPTAFYLCASRLPGQLNTGELFFGEGSRLTVL.

This clonotype occurred once. The chain couples TRBV15 to TRBJ1-5; no reliable D call. The CDR3 spans 14 residues. CDR1 LNHNV and CDR2 YYDKDF come from the germline V gene (reference sequence). The V gene lost 4 bases and the J gene lost 6 bases, with 13 bases spanning the gap. The CDR3 protein is CATSIGEVGQPQHF. In DNA, the CDR3 is TGTGCCACCAGCATCGGCGAGGTCGGTCAGCCCCAGCATTTT.

This clonotype was observed at least ten times. The rearrangement uses TRBV19 and TRBJ2-7, with D possibly TRBD1 on 6 matching bases. This CDR3 comprises 15 residues. CDR1 and CDR2 (germline): LNHDA, SQIVND (reference sequence). V was pared by 5 bases and J by 5 bases, with 19 bases between. In DNA, the CDR3 is TGTGCCAGTAGTCGAACAGGGTACAGGGTCAACGAGCAGTACTTC. Encoded protein: CASSRTGYRVNEQYF.

Only a few counts were recorded for this clonotype. The chain combines TRBV13 with TRBJ1-2; D unclear. The V gene's germline CDR1 is PRHDT and CDR2 FYEKMQ (reference sequence). Trimming shortened V by 2 bases and J by 2 bases, and 9 bases separated the two germline ends. The CDR3 has 14 residues. The CDR3 nucleotides are TGTGCCAGCAGCTTATCAAACTCAAACTATGGCTACACCTTC. Its protein product is CASSLSNSNYGYTF.

As for this clonotype: A read error may be the cause here, since a much bigger clone is one base away. The chain recombines TRBV29-1 with TRBJ2-7, with 11 bases identical to TRBD1. Germline V lookup: CDR1 SQVTM, CDR2 ANQGSEA. CDR3 length: 15 residues. The CDR3 sequence is CSVEGTGGRSYELYF. DNA for the CDR3: TGCAGCGTGGAGGGGACAGGGGGGAGATCCTACGAGCTGTACTTC.

This clonotype occurred a few times. CDR3 loop: CASSSLMGANTEAFF. As DNA, the CDR3 is TGTGCCAGCAGTTCCTTAATGGGGGCGAACACTGAAGCTTTCTTT. The chain is built from TRBV7-2 and TRBJ1-1; D is possibly TRBD1 (6 bases). Trimming shortened V by 6 bases and J by 1 base, and 15 bases separated the two germline ends. The CDR3 covers 15 residues. The germline gives CDR1 SGHTA, CDR2 FQGNSA. The variable domain in full, with the rest retrieved from reference TRBV7-2 and TRBJ1-1, is GAGVSQSPSNKVTEKGKDVELRCDPISGHTALYWYRQSLGQGLEFLIYFQGNSAPDKSGLPSDRFSAERTGGSVSTLTIQRTQQEDSAVYLCASSSLMGANTEAFFGQGTRLTVV.

This clonotype appeared many times. The CDR3 DNA follows: TGTGCCATCAGTGCCCAAGGACAGGGGAATTCACCCCTCCACTTT. Translated, it gives CAISAQGQGNSPLHF. The J gene is TRBJ1-6, the V gene TRBV10-3; 9 bases agree with TRBD1. Germline CDR1 is ENHRY and CDR2 is SYGVKD. The trim removed 4 bases at V and 7 bases at J, leaving 5 bases unmatched. The CDR3 is 15 residues long.

The DNA of the CDR3 is TGTGCCATCAGTACGATTCCGGGCACAAGCACAGATACGCAGTATTTT. Encoded protein: CAISTIPGTSTDTQYF. The gene calls are TRBV10-3 and TRBJ2-3; D is undetermined. The CDR3 sequence is 16 residues long. V lost 5 bases, J lost 0 bases, and 15 bases lay in between. In germline, CDR1 is ENHRY, CDR2 SYGVKD.

About this clonotype: The conserved phenylalanine or tryptophan normally closing the CDR3 is absent here, so this likely arose from a read error. The chain employs TRBV10-3 and TRBJ1-5; D is perhaps TRBD1 (6 bases). The ends were cut back, 10 bases at V and 7 bases at J, with 17 bases in the middle. CDR1 is ENHRY and CDR2 is SYGVKD in the germline V gene. CDR3 length: 13 amino acids. CDR3 in DNA: TGTGCCACCGGCTTGGCGGGGGGCCAGCCCCAGCATCTT. Translating it yields CATGLAGGQPQHL.

The rearrangement uses TRBV18 and TRBJ1-4; D is uncertain. V was pared by 1 base and J by 12 bases, with 12 bases between. Germline V gives CDR1 KGHSH, CDR2 LQKENI. This CDR3 has 13 amino acids. The CDR3 nucleotides read TGTGCCAGCTCACCACTCGACCTAGCGGAACTGTTTTTT. Protein sequence: CASSPLDLAELFF.

The chain combines TRBV3-1 with TRBJ2-7, with 7 bases that match TRBD1. The CDR3 covers 14 residues. Germline V lookup: CDR1 LGHDT, CDR2 YNNKEL (reference sequence). After removal of 2 bases from V and 4 bases from J, the junction contained 5 bases not matched to a gene. The CDR3, as DNA: TGTGCCAGCAGCCAATGGGACAGATCTTACGAGCAGTACTTC. The encoded protein is CASSQWDRSYEQYF.

The chain joins TRBV10-3 to TRBJ1-2; D is unclear. This CDR3 is 12 amino acids long. V was trimmed by 1 base and J by 6 bases, leaving 6 bases between them. Germline CDR1 ENHRY, CDR2 SYGVKD. CDR3 nucleotide sequence: TGTGCCATCAGTGAGTGGCGGGATGGCTACACCTTC. Encoded protein: CAISEWRDGYTF.